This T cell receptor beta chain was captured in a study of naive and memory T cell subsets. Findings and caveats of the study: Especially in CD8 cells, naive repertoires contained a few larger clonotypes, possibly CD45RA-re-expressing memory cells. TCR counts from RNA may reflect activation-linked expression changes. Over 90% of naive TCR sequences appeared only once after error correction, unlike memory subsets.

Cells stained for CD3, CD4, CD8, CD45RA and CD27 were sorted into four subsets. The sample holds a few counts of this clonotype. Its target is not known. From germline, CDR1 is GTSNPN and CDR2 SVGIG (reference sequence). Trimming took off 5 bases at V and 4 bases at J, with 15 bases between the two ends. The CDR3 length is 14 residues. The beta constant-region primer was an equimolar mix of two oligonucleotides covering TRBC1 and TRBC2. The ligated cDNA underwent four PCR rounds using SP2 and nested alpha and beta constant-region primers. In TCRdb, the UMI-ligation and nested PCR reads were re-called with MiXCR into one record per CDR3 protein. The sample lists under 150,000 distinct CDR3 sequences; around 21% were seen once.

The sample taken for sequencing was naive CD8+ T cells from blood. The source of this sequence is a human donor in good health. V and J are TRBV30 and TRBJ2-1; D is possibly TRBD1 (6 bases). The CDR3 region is CAWARDTSYNEQFF. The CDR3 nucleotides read TGTGCCTGGGCCCGGGACACGAGTTACAATGAGCAGTTCTTC.